This T cell receptor beta chain came from a study of shared clonotypes between healthy human individuals. Study results and caveats: It was the non-shared clonotypes that had lower generation probabilities than clonotypes shared by all four donors.

In germline, CDR1 is SGHDT, CDR2 YYEEEE. Losses at the gene ends were 3 bases for V and 7 bases for J; bases not matched to a gene: 8. This CDR3 spans 14 amino acids. A remark on this clone: Antigen: not known.

CD45RO negativity and positive selection for CCR7 defined naive CD8 cells, a population that excluded terminally differentiated effector memory CD45RA+ cells. Some clones are missing from TCRdb's copy, which holds only in-frame ones; the method was immunoSEQ multiplex PCR. The table has under 2,000,000 clones, approximately 94% seen once. The rearrangement uses TRBV5-6 and TRBJ2-3; 7 positions agree with TRBD2. The sequenced sample consisted of naive CD8+ T cells sorted from blood. The sequence came from a man between 18 and 29 years old in good health. This chain's CDR3 is CASSSGAGGNTQYF. Here the CDR3 DNA reads TGTGCCAGCAGCTCCGGGGCCGGGGGGAATACGCAGTATTTT.